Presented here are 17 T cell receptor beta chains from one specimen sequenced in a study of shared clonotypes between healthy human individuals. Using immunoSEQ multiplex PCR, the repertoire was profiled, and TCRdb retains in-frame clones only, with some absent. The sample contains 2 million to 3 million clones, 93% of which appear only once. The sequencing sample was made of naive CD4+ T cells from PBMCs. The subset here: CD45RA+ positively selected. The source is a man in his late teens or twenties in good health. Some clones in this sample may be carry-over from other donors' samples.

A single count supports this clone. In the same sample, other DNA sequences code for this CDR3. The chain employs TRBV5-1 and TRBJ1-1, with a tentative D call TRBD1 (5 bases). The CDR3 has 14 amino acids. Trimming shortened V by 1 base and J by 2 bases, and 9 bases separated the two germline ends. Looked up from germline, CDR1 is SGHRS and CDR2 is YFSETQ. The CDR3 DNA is TGCGCCAGCAGCTTGTTCCAGGGTAACACTGAAGCTTTCTTT. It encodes CASSLFQGNTEAFF.

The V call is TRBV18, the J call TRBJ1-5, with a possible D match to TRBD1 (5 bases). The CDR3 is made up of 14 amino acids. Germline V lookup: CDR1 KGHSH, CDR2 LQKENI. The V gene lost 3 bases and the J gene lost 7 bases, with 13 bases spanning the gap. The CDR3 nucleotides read TGTGCCAGCTCACCCCAGGGTAGTCTACAGCCCCAGCATTTT. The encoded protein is CASSPQGSLQPQHF.

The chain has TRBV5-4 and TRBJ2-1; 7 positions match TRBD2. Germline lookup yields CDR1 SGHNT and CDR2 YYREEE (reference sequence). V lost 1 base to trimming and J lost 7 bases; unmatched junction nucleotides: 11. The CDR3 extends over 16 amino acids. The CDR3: CASSLRREWSGNEQFF. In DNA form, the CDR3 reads TGTGCCAGCAGCTTGCGGCGGGAGTGGAGTGGGAATGAGCAGTTCTTC.

The DNA for the CDR3 is TGTGCCAGTAGTATGGGAGGGCCTGGGGCCAACGTCCTGACTTTC. Protein: CASSMGGPGANVLTF. The chain carries TRBV19 and TRBJ2-6, with 7 bases identical to TRBD2. The CDR3 contains 15 residues. CDR1 is LNHDA, CDR2 SQIVND, per germline (reference sequence). Losses at the gene ends were 3 bases for V and 2 bases for J; bases not matched to a gene: 1.

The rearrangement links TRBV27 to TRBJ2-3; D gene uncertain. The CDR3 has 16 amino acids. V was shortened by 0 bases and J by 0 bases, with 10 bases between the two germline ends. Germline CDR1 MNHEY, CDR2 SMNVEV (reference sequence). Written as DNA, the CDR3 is TGTGCCAGCAGTTTATCCCCGAGAGCTAGCACAGATACGCAGTATTTT. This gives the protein CASSLSPRASTDTQYF.

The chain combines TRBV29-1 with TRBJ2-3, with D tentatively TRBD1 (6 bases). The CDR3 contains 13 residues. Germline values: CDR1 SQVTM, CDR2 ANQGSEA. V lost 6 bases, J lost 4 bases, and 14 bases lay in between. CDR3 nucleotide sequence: TGCAGCGTCATACAGGGAGCCGCAGATACGCAGTATTTT. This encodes CSVIQGAADTQYF.

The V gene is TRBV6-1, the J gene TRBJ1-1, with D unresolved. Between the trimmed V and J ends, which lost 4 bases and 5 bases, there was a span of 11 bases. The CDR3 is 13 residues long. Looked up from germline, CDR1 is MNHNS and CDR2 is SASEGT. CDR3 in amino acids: CASSAAAWTEAFF. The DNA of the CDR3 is TGTGCCAGCAGTGCAGCCGCCTGGACTGAAGCTTTCTTT.

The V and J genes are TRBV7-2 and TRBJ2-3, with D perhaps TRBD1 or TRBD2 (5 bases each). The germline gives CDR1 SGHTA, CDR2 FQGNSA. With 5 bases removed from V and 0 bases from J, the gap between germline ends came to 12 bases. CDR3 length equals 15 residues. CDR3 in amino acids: CASSRDGLSTDTQYF. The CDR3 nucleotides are TGTGCCAGCAGCCGGGACGGGCTAAGCACAGATACGCAGTATTTT.

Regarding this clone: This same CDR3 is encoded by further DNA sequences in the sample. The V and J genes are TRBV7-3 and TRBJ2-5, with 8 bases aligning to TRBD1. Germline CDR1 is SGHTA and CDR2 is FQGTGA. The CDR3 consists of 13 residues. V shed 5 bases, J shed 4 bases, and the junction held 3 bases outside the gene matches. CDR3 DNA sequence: TGTGCCAGCAGCAAGGGACAGGCAGAGACCCAGTACTTC. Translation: CASSKGQAETQYF.

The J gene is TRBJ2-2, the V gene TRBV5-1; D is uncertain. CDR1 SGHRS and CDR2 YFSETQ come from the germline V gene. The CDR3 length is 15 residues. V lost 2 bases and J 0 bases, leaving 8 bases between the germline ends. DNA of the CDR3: TGCGCCAGCAGCTTCCGACGGGCGAACACCGGGGAGCTGTTTTTT. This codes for CASSFRRANTGELFF.

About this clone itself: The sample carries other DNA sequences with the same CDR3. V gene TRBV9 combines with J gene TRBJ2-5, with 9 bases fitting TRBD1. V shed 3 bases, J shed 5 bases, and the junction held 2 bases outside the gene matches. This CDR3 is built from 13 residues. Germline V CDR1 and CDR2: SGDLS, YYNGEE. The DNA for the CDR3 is TGTGCCAGCAGCGGTGGGACAGGGGAGACCCAGTACTTC. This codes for CASSGGTGETQYF.

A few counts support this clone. CDR3 DNA: TGTGCCAGCAGCCCTTCGGGGGTGGGGACCCCTGAAGCTTTCTTT. Translation: CASSPSGVGTPEAFF. V and J are TRBV11-1 and TRBJ1-1; D is perhaps TRBD1 (5 bases). Germline-derived CDR1 and CDR2 are SGHAT and FQDESV (reference sequence). The CDR3 covers 15 residues. Trimming cost V 5 bases and J 6 bases, with 19 bases left between them.

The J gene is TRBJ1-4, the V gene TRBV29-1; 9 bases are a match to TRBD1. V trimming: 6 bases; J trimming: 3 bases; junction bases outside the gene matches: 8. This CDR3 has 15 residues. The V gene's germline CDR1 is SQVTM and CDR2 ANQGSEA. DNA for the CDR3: TGCAGCGTGTCTCCGGGACAGGGTCCTAATGAAAAACTGTTTTTT. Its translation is CSVSPGQGPNEKLFF.

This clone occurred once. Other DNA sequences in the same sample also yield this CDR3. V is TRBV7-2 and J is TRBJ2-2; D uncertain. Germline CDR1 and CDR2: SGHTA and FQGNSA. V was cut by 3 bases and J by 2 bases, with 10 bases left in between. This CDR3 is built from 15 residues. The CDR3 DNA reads TGTGCCAGCAGCTTGGTTTCCAGAAACACCGGGGAGCTGTTTTTT. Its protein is CASSLVSRNTGELFF.

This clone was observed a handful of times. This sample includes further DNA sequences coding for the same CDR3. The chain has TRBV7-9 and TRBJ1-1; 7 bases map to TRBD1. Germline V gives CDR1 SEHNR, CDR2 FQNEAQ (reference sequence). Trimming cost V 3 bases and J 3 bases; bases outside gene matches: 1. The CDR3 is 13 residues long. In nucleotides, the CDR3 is TGTGCCAGCAGCTTCGACAGGGACACTGAAGCTTTCTTT. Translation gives CASSFDRDTEAFF.

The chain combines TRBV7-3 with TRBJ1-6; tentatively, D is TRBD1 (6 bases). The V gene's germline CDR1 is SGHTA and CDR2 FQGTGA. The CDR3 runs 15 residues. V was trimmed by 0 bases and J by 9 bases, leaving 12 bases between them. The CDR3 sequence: CASSLTSGASSPLHF. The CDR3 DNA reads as TGTGCCAGCAGCTTAACGTCGGGGGCAAGTTCACCCCTCCACTTT.

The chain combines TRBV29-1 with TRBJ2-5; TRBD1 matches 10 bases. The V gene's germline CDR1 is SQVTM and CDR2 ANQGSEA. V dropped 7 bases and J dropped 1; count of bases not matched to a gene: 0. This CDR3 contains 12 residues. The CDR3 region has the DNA TGCAGCGGGACAGGGGGCCAAGAGACCCAGTACTTC. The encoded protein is CSGTGGQETQYF.